This T cell receptor beta chain was captured by sequencing in a study of blood T cell repertoires in COVID-19. Trimming took 5 bases from V and 2 from J, leaving 16 bases between them. Germline assignment: CDR1 MNHEY and CDR2 SMNVEV (reference sequence). The CDR3 runs 15 residues. Clones were read by immunoSEQ multiplex PCR, and TCRdb kept only the in-frame ones, dropping some. The sample has more than 85,000 clones; 85% to 90% are singletons. This clonotype originated in a human donor in a cohort sampled during active COVID-19. The chain recombines TRBV27 with TRBJ2-7; D possibly corresponds to TRBD1 (8 bases). The sample consisted of peripheral blood. The CDR3 sequence: CASSPGQGGPYEQYF. CDR3 DNA: TGTGCCAGCAGTCCCGGACAGGGAGGGCCCTACGAGCAGTACTTC.